This is a list of T cell receptor beta chains from one sample in a study of blood T cell repertoires in COVID-19. Some clones are missing from TCRdb's copy, which holds only in-frame ones; the method was immunoSEQ multiplex PCR. Of some 42,000 clones in the sample, around 90% are singletons; the top ten hold approximately 3%. Sample: peripheral blood. Receptor source: a man aged 45-60 years with active COVID-19. Both conserved end residues are part of each CDR3. Fields, in order: D gene, clone size, V gene, J gene, CDR3 protein, CDR3 DNA. D genes are given only for firm matches. Rows may omit the clone size; those that give it use once, few, many or a size class.

>-|-|TRBV7-3|TRBJ1-1
CASSLSGASTEAFF
TGTGCCAGCAGCTTATCAGGGGCAAGCACTGAAGCTTTCTTT
>TRBD1|-|TRBV6-1|TRBJ1-2
CASSEWGGQGHYGYTF
TGTGCCAGCAGTGAATGGGGCGGACAGGGGCACTATGGCTACACCTTC
>-|-|TRBV6-5|TRBJ1-5
CASSYSRGRQPQHF
TGTGCCAGCAGTTACTCGCGGGGGAGGCAGCCCCAGCATTTT
>-|few|TRBV7-6|TRBJ1-6
CASSLEDRRYNSPLHF
TGTGCCAGCAGCTTAGAAGACAGGAGGTATAATTCACCCCTCCACTTT
>TRBD1|-|TRBV6-5|TRBJ2-1
CASSRDRGSYNEQFF
TGTGCCAGCAGCCGGGACAGGGGCTCCTACAATGAGCAGTTCTTC
>-|-|TRBV20-1|TRBJ2-3
CTAGTSDTQYF
TGCACAGCGGGCACTTCAGATACGCAGTATTTT
>-|-|TRBV2|TRBJ1-2
CASLRASYGYTF
TGTGCCAGCCTCAGGGCCAGCTATGGCTACACCTTC
>TRBD2|-|TRBV6-5|TRBJ2-3
CASRPTSGGVDTQYF
TGTGCCAGCAGGCCTACTAGCGGGGGGGTAGATACGCAGTATTTT
>-|-|TRBV19|TRBJ2-3
CASSIVAFGDTQYF
TGTGCCAGTAGTATTGTCGCTTTCGGGGATACGCAGTATTTT
>TRBD1|-|TRBV6-5|TRBJ1-4
CASSSGTGVGGKLFF
TGTGCCAGCAGTTCCGGGACAGGGGTGGGTGGAAAACTGTTTTTT
>TRBD1|once|TRBV6-6|TRBJ2-6
CASSRGQGNSGANVLTF
TGTGCCAGCAGTCGGGGACAGGGAAACTCTGGGGCCAACGTCCTGACTTTC
>-|-|TRBV14|TRBJ2-1
CASSQLGGSEQFF
TGTGCCAGCAGCCAGCTAGGGGGAAGTGAGCAGTTCTTC
>TRBD1|few|TRBV18|TRBJ2-5
CASSPRQGGEVETQYF
TGTGCCAGCTCACCAAGACAGGGGGGAGAAGTAGAGACCCAGTACTTC
>-|-|TRBV11-2|TRBJ1-6
CASSLMGPDSPLHF
TGTGCCAGCAGCCTGATGGGGCCGGATTCACCCCTCCACTTT
>-|-|TRBV18|TRBJ1-2
CASSPPTERVNYGYTF
TGTGCCAGCTCACCACCGACAGAAAGGGTGAACTATGGCTACACCTTC
>-|-|TRBV5-5|TRBJ2-2
CASSSEGTNTGELFF
TGTGCCAGCAGCTCGGAGGGGACGAACACCGGGGAGCTGTTTTTT
>-|-|TRBV24-1|TRBJ2-1
CATSDPGINEQFF
TGTGCCACCAGTGATCCGGGGATCAATGAGCAGTTCTTC
>TRBD1|-|TRBV10-3|TRBJ1-5
CATGDRVLQPQHF
TGTGCCACCGGAGACAGGGTACTTCAGCCCCAGCATTTT
>TRBD1|-|TRBV27|TRBJ2-7
CASITSGGQGSRKQYF
TGTGCCAGCATCACCTCGGGTGGACAGGGGAGTAGGAAGCAGTACTTC
>TRBD2|-|TRBV28|TRBJ2-7
CASINSGGATYEQYF
TGTGCCAGCATCAATAGCGGGGGGGCAACCTACGAGCAGTACTTC